The clone carrying this T cell receptor (beta chain) was observed many times. No antigen is known for it. Template material for amplifying TCR beta CDR3 regions consisted of RNA transcripts. TCR CDR3 regions were first amplified by RT-PCR with HTBI primers. In TCRdb, the multiplex PCR reads were re-called with MiXCR into one record per CDR3 protein. The sample lists hundreds of thousands of distinct CDR3 sequences; about 15% were seen once. The sample originates from a study of T cells in Graves' hyperthyroidism and ophthalmopathy. Looked up from germline, CDR1 is MNHEY and CDR2 is SMNVEV (reference sequence). This CDR3 comprises 13 residues. Trimming stripped 1 base from V and 2 bases from J, with 5 bases between. Study-wide points: Ophthalmopathy, which appeared later, was predicted by the model a median approximately 6.7 months before onset.

The chain is built from TRBV27 and TRBJ1-1; D not resolved. This TCR was recovered from a man between 18 and 29 years old with Graves' ophthalmopathy. The sample consisted of blood. As DNA, the CDR3 is TGTGCCAGCAGTTTATATAGAAACACTGAAGCTTTCTTT. Its protein product is CASSLYRNTEAFF.